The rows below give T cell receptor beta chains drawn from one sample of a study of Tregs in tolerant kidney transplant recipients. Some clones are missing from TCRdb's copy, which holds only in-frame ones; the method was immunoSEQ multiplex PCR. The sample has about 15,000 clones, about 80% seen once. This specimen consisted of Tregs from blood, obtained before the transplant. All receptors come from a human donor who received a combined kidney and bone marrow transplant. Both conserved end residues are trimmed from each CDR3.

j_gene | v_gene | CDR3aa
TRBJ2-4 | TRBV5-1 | ASSLRVAGDIQY
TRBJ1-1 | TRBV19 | ASSLQNRAVAEAF
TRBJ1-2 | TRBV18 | ASSPTGQNYGYT
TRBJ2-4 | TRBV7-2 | ASRRAGGAKNIQY
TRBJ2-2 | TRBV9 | ASSPRTSGRIGELF
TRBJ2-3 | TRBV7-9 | ASSSLGTPQSTDTQY
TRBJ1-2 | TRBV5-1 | ASSSPGQNYGYT
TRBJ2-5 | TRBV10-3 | AIRGTLEGETQY
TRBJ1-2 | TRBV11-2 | ASSLTPFGKYT
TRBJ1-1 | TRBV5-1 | ASSPQWGMNTEAF
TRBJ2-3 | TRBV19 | ASSIKGLAQQNTQY
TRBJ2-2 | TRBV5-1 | ASSLVVPAGHTGELF
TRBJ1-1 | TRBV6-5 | ASSSRGINEGEAF
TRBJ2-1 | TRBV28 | ATSSYNEQF
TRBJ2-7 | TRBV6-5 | ASSYSGTSAYYEQY
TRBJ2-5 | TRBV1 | TSSQDEHLGAQETQY
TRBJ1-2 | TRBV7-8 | ASSPYRGPLDGYT
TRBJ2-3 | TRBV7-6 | ASSFRGLFTDTQY
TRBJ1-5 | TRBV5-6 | ASSTGTGKQPQH
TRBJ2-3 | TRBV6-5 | ASRRQASTDTQY
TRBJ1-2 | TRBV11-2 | ASSLSGYLYGYT
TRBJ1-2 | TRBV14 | ASSQDNRVRYT
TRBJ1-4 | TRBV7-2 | ASSPRQAGNEKLF
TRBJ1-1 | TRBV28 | ASSSPLPGTPPEAF
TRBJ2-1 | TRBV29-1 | SVPRTGRNEQF
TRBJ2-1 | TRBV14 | ASSRWGGEQF
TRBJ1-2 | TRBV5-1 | ASSLWAGEGYT
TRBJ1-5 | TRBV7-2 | ASSYGTGWNQPQH